This T cell receptor beta chain was profiled in a study of shared clonotypes between healthy human individuals. V trimming: 2 bases; J trimming: 4 bases; junction bases outside the gene matches: 10. The CDR3 covers 16 residues. Germline values: CDR1 SGHKS, CDR2 YYEKEE (reference sequence). This clone was counted a single time. For sorted subsets, roughly 200 ng DNA per replicate equaled about 30,000 T cell genomes. Sequencing used immunoSEQ multiplex PCR; TCRdb keeps in-frame clones, though not all of them. The table lists fewer than 1.8 million clones, about 98.5% of them singletons. The study separated CD4+ cells into CD45RA+ naive and CD45RA-negative memory subsets.

The sequenced sample consisted of naive CD4+ T cells sorted from blood. Noted subset: CD45RA+ positively selected. This clonotype was obtained from a man younger than 40 in good health. The V gene is TRBV5-5, the J gene TRBJ2-5; 8 positions agree with TRBD1. CDR3 in amino acids: CASSLEQGASAETQYF. Written as DNA, the CDR3 is TGTGCCAGCAGCTTAGAGCAGGGGGCATCGGCAGAGACCCAGTACTTC.